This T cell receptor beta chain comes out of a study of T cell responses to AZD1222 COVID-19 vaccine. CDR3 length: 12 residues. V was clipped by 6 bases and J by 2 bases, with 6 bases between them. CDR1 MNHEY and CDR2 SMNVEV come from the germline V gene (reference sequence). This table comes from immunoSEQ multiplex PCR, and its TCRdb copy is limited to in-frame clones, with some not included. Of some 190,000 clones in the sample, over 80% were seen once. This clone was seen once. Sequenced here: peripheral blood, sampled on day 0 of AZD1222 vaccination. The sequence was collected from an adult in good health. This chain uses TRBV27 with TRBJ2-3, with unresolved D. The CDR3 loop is CASSTLTDTQYF. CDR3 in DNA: TGTGCCAGCAGCACCCTCACAGATACGCAGTATTTT.